The source of this TCR beta chain is a study of T-cell memory formation after mild COVID-19 (dated by TCRdb to the early 2020s). Context from the whole study: TCR sequence clusters from the two donors were found to be largely donor specific. Longitudinal TCRalpha and TCRbeta repertoire sequencing tracked T-cell clones expanding and contracting after mild COVID-19 in two donors. The cohort comprised two young, previously healthy adult volunteers, one female and one male.

Taken from cysteine to phenylalanine, the CDR3 has 15 residues. Of the read, only the CDR3 DNA is kept; its 45 bases are in frame from base 1. V loses 0 bases of germline sequence and J loses 3 bases, and the interval between the two ends is 12 bases. CDR1 and CDR2 are drawn from the germline V gene: SGHRS, YFSETQ. The listed sequencing device is Illumina NovaSeq 6000. cDNA libraries for TCRalpha and TCRbeta were prepared by 5'RACE using constant-segment primers, with sample barcodes and unique molecular identifiers added. RNA was extracted from every sample with Trizol reagent. Libraries were amplified in two PCR steps, with a second sample barcode and Illumina TruSeq adapters added in the second step. Libraries were sequenced on an Illumina NovaSeq with 2 x 150 bp paired-end reads. The source study handled its data this way. Reads were demultiplexed and collapsed into UMI-guided consensus sequences with migec v1.2.7. Using mixcr v2.1.11, the UMI consensuses were aligned to TRA and TRB V and J templates and assembled into clonotypes. A clonotype was counted as expanded or contracted only if both edgeR and NoisET called the change significant, with noise models trained on biological replicates. For edgeR calls, the thresholds were a false discovery rate-adjusted p below 0.01 and a log2 fold-change of 1. PCA with hierarchical clustering of max-normalized trajectories of the 1000 most abundant clonotypes was used as exploratory dynamics analysis. Each responding clone was given a CD4 or CD8 phenotype based on the CD4+ and CD8+ repertoires, which had been sequenced separately. TCRdb reprocessed the public reads (quality trimming at Q25 with fastp, clone calling with MiXCR) and kept in-frame beta chains. Rows merge per CDR3 protein into single entries with the most common DNA and genes. The V and J calls, along with clone size, are taken from TCRdb and not from the paper's own processing. This sample lists about 200,000 distinct CDR3 sequences; about a sixth were detected once. Of the sample, about 2.4% falls within the top ten clones.

Ficoll-Paque density gradient centrifugation was the method used to isolate PBMCs. As regards this clonotype: Its target antigen remains unknown. Within one base of it there is no much larger clone, and no base qualities were kept.

Beyond this particular receptor, the publication reports: Some responding clones were detected in pre-infection memory, which suggested that pre-existing cross-reactive memory T cells had joined the SARS-CoV-2 response. SARS-CoV-2 specificity of the second-wave clones peaking on day 37 was not confirmed. Contracting CD4+ clones turned up mainly in the CM and EM memory subsets, whereas EMRA was where CD8+ clones were enriched. Clones that contracted from day 15 to 85 showed balanced CD4/CD8 phenotypes, whereas a second wave of clones that expanded from day 15 to 37 leaned towards CD4+. The study included only a couple of mild cases, and larger cohorts that include severe cases with pre-infection samples were judged to be necessary.

The V and J genes are TRBV5-1 and TRBJ1-2, with the identity of the D gene unclear. The material sequenced was PBMCs or a T cell subset sorted from them (not recorded which). The clonotype was recovered from an adult woman who had mild COVID-19 (a few samples of this study predate the infection). The sample titles of this study are shuffled in the database, so cell type and time point are left out; the donor was told from shared clones. This receptor carries the CDR3 CASSLGTARDYGYTF. The DNA sequence reads TGCGCCAGCAGCTTGGGTACGGCCCGGGACTATGGCTACACCTTC.